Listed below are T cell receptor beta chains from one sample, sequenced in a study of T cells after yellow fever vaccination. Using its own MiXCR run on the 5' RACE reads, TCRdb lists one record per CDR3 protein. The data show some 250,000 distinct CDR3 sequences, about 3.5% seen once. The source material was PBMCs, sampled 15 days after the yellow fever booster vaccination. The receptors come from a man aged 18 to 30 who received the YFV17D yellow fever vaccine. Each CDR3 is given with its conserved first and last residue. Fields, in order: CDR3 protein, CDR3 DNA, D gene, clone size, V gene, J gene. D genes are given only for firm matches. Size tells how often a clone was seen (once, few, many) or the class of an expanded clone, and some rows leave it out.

cdr3_aa: CASSGDMASPLHF
cdr3_nt: TGTGCCAGCAGCGGCGACATGGCCTCACCCCTCCACTTT
d_call: -
clone_size: few
v_call: TRBV5-4
j_call: TRBJ1-6

cdr3_aa: CASSGQGGEKLFF
cdr3_nt: TGTGCCAGCAGCGGACAGGGGGGAGAAAAACTGTTTTTT
d_call: TRBD1
clone_size: many
v_call: TRBV7-9
j_call: TRBJ1-4

cdr3_aa: CASSLAPALNTEAFF
cdr3_nt: TGTGCCAGCAGCTTAGCCCCCGCATTGAACACTGAAGCTTTCTTT
d_call: -
clone_size: many
v_call: TRBV7-2
j_call: TRBJ1-1

cdr3_aa: CSARDLWENTGELFF
cdr3_nt: TGCAGTGCTAGAGATCTTTGGGAGAACACCGGGGAGCTGTTTTTT
d_call: -
clone_size: many
v_call: TRBV20-1
j_call: TRBJ2-2

cdr3_aa: CASSTRIQQYF
cdr3_nt: TGTGCCAGCTCTACCAGGATCCAGCAGTACTTC
d_call: -
clone_size: many
v_call: TRBV6-2/TRBV6-3
j_call: TRBJ2-7

cdr3_aa: CASSFQGTLETQYF
cdr3_nt: TGTGCCAGCAGCTTTCAAGGGACCTTAGAGACCCAGTACTTC
d_call: -
clone_size: -
v_call: TRBV5-4
j_call: TRBJ2-5

cdr3_aa: CATSDLGEADTQYF
cdr3_nt: TGTGCCACCAGTGATTTGGGGGAGGCAGATACGCAGTATTTT
d_call: -
clone_size: many
v_call: TRBV24-1
j_call: TRBJ2-3

cdr3_aa: CASSLAGQAHTEAFF
cdr3_nt: TGTGCCAGCAGCTTGGCCGGTCAGGCACACACTGAAGCTTTCTTT
d_call: -
clone_size: many
v_call: TRBV5-8
j_call: TRBJ1-1

cdr3_aa: CASSSFGDRVNTEAFF
cdr3_nt: TGCGCCAGCAGCTCCTTCGGGGACAGGGTGAACACTGAAGCTTTCTTT
d_call: TRBD1
clone_size: many
v_call: TRBV5-1
j_call: TRBJ1-1

cdr3_aa: CAISESHPSSGNTIYF
cdr3_nt: TGTGCCATCAGTGAGTCACATCCTAGCTCTGGAAACACCATATATTTT
d_call: -
clone_size: many
v_call: TRBV10-3
j_call: TRBJ1-3

cdr3_aa: CASSQRLGNYGYTF
cdr3_nt: TGTGCCAGCAGCCAAAGGCTCGGGAACTATGGCTACACCTTC
d_call: -
clone_size: many
v_call: TRBV4-2
j_call: TRBJ1-2

cdr3_aa: CATGQGPINEQFF
cdr3_nt: TGTGCCACCGGACAGGGCCCTATAAATGAGCAGTTCTTC
d_call: TRBD1
clone_size: -
v_call: TRBV27
j_call: TRBJ2-1

cdr3_aa: CASSDEGTNTGELFF
cdr3_nt: TGTGCCAGCAGCGACGAGGGAACGAACACCGGGGAGCTGTTTTTT
d_call: -
clone_size: many
v_call: TRBV9
j_call: TRBJ2-2

cdr3_aa: CASSPLGHTEAFF
cdr3_nt: TGTGCCAGCAGTCCCTTAGGGCACACTGAAGCTTTCTTT
d_call: -
clone_size: many
v_call: TRBV12-3/TRBV12-4
j_call: TRBJ1-1

cdr3_aa: CSARDRVQETQYF
cdr3_nt: TGCAGTGCTAGAGACAGGGTCCAAGAGACCCAGTACTTC
d_call: -
clone_size: many
v_call: TRBV20-1
j_call: TRBJ2-5

cdr3_aa: CASSGFLGNQPQHF
cdr3_nt: TGTGCCAGCAGTGGGTTTTTGGGCAATCAGCCCCAGCATTTT
d_call: -
clone_size: many
v_call: TRBV6-2/TRBV6-3
j_call: TRBJ1-5

cdr3_aa: CASSGGGPTNEKLFF
cdr3_nt: TGTGCCAGCAGCGGAGGGGGTCCAACTAATGAAAAACTGTTTTTT
d_call: -
clone_size: many
v_call: TRBV11-2
j_call: TRBJ1-4

cdr3_aa: CSASVLAGGQRDTQYF
cdr3_nt: TGCAGTGCTAGTGTCCTAGCGGGGGGGCAAAGAGATACGCAGTATTTT
d_call: TRBD2
clone_size: few
v_call: TRBV20-1
j_call: TRBJ2-3

cdr3_aa: CSAGQGGTDTQYF
cdr3_nt: TGCAGTGCTGGGCAGGGGGGAACAGATACGCAGTATTTT
d_call: -
clone_size: many
v_call: TRBV20-1
j_call: TRBJ2-3

cdr3_aa: CAISESGSGVKRSYEQYF
cdr3_nt: TGTGCCATCAGTGAGTCCGGTAGCGGGGTAAAACGCTCCTACGAGCAGTACTTC
d_call: TRBD2
clone_size: many
v_call: TRBV10-3
j_call: TRBJ2-7

cdr3_aa: CASSNRDREVGELFF
cdr3_nt: TGTGCCAGCAGTAACCGGGACAGGGAGGTCGGGGAGCTGTTTTTT
d_call: TRBD1
clone_size: many
v_call: TRBV12-3/TRBV12-4
j_call: TRBJ2-2

cdr3_aa: CASSPTGVQETQYF
cdr3_nt: TGTGCCAGCAGCCCTACAGGGGTGCAAGAGACCCAGTACTTC
d_call: TRBD1
clone_size: many
v_call: TRBV7-3
j_call: TRBJ2-5

cdr3_aa: CASSLDVAGGMIEKLFF
cdr3_nt: TGCGCCAGCAGCTTGGACGTGGCCGGAGGGATGATCGAAAAACTGTTTTTT
d_call: -
clone_size: many
v_call: TRBV5-1
j_call: TRBJ1-4

cdr3_aa: CASSFGRGPTNEKLFF
cdr3_nt: TGCGCCAGCAGCTTCGGGCGGGGCCCGACTAATGAAAAACTGTTTTTT
d_call: -
clone_size: few
v_call: TRBV5-1
j_call: TRBJ1-4

cdr3_aa: CASSLATGGDTQYF
cdr3_nt: TGTGCCAGCAGCTTAGCGACCGGGGGAGATACGCAGTATTTT
d_call: -
clone_size: many
v_call: TRBV7-2
j_call: TRBJ2-3

cdr3_aa: CASSLGPAYNSPLHF
cdr3_nt: TGCGCCAGCAGCTTGGGGCCGGCCTATAATTCACCCCTCCACTTT
d_call: -
clone_size: many
v_call: TRBV5-1
j_call: TRBJ1-6

cdr3_aa: CASSSSDRSYNEQFF
cdr3_nt: TGTGCCAGCAGCTCCTCGGACAGATCCTACAATGAGCAGTTCTTC
d_call: -
clone_size: many
v_call: TRBV5-5
j_call: TRBJ2-1

cdr3_aa: CASTTGNENTGELFF
cdr3_nt: TGTGCCAGCACTACCGGGAACGAGAACACCGGGGAGCTGTTTTTT
d_call: -
clone_size: many
v_call: TRBV6-2/TRBV6-3
j_call: TRBJ2-2

cdr3_aa: CASSEGQADNSPLHF
cdr3_nt: TGTGCCAGCAGTGAAGGACAGGCGGATAATTCACCCCTCCACTTT
d_call: -
clone_size: many
v_call: TRBV6-1
j_call: TRBJ1-6

cdr3_aa: CASSVAQGQFDGYTF
cdr3_nt: TGTGCCAGCAGCGTAGCTCAGGGGCAGTTCGATGGCTACACCTTC
d_call: -
clone_size: many
v_call: TRBV9
j_call: TRBJ1-2

cdr3_aa: CASSLVGTGEYF
cdr3_nt: TGTGCCAGCAGCTTAGTCGGGACAGGGGAGTACTTC
d_call: TRBD1
clone_size: many
v_call: TRBV7-2
j_call: TRBJ2-5

cdr3_aa: CASSPDYVETQYF
cdr3_nt: TGTGCCAGCAGCCCGGACTACGTGGAGACCCAGTACTTC
d_call: -
clone_size: many
v_call: TRBV7-3
j_call: TRBJ2-5

cdr3_aa: CASSRALGQAGGISPLHF
cdr3_nt: TGTGCCAGCAGCCGGGCTCTCGGACAGGCCGGAGGGATTTCACCCCTCCACTTT
d_call: TRBD1
clone_size: -
v_call: TRBV6-5
j_call: TRBJ1-6

cdr3_aa: CASSLQGVGELFF
cdr3_nt: TGTGCCAGCAGCTTACAAGGGGTCGGGGAGCTGTTTTTT
d_call: -
clone_size: many
v_call: TRBV7-8
j_call: TRBJ2-2

cdr3_aa: CASSFGGASTDTQYF
cdr3_nt: TGTGCCAGCAGCTTCGGGGGGGCGAGCACAGATACGCAGTATTTT
d_call: TRBD2
clone_size: many
v_call: TRBV5-4
j_call: TRBJ2-3

cdr3_aa: CASSWGLAWAGELFF
cdr3_nt: TGTGCCAGCAGTTGGGGACTAGCGTGGGCCGGGGAGCTGTTTTTT
d_call: TRBD2
clone_size: many
v_call: TRBV6-5
j_call: TRBJ2-2

cdr3_aa: CSARDLTTSYNEQFF
cdr3_nt: TGCAGTGCTAGAGATTTGACCACCTCCTACAATGAGCAGTTCTTC
d_call: -
clone_size: medium-sized
v_call: TRBV20-1
j_call: TRBJ2-1

cdr3_aa: CSARGVGGYQPQHF
cdr3_nt: TGCAGTGCTAGAGGGGTAGGGGGGTATCAGCCCCAGCATTTT
d_call: -
clone_size: many
v_call: TRBV20-1
j_call: TRBJ1-5

cdr3_aa: CASHSVGGARTEAFF
cdr3_nt: TGCGCCAGCCACAGCGTGGGCGGGGCGAGGACTGAAGCTTTCTTT
d_call: -
clone_size: many
v_call: TRBV5-1
j_call: TRBJ1-1

cdr3_aa: CASSLGQSTSYEQYF
cdr3_nt: TGTGCCAGCTCTCTTGGACAGTCTACCTCCTACGAGCAGTACTTC
d_call: -
clone_size: many
v_call: TRBV18
j_call: TRBJ2-7

cdr3_aa: CASSLSLFENTEAFF
cdr3_nt: TGTGCCAGCAGTTTAAGCTTATTTGAGAACACTGAAGCTTTCTTT
d_call: -
clone_size: many
v_call: TRBV28
j_call: TRBJ1-1

cdr3_aa: CAIGDRDQPQHF
cdr3_nt: TGTGCCATCGGGGACAGGGATCAGCCCCAGCATTTT
d_call: TRBD1
clone_size: few
v_call: TRBV10-3
j_call: TRBJ1-5

cdr3_aa: CASSLMGQGTGELFF
cdr3_nt: TGCGCCAGCAGCTTGATGGGACAGGGAACCGGGGAGCTGTTTTTT
d_call: TRBD1
clone_size: many
v_call: TRBV5-1
j_call: TRBJ2-2

cdr3_aa: CSVEFGLSTDTQYF
cdr3_nt: TGCAGCGTTGAATTCGGGCTGAGCACAGATACGCAGTATTTT
d_call: -
clone_size: many
v_call: TRBV29-1
j_call: TRBJ2-3

cdr3_aa: CASSQELLWGDTQYF
cdr3_nt: TGCGCCAGCAGCCAAGAGCTGCTTTGGGGAGATACGCAGTATTTT
d_call: -
clone_size: many
v_call: TRBV4-3
j_call: TRBJ2-3

cdr3_aa: CSVRPVLGDRTQYF
cdr3_nt: TGCAGCGTTCGGCCGGTCTTGGGTGACAGGACCCAGTACTTC
d_call: -
clone_size: many
v_call: TRBV29-1
j_call: TRBJ2-5

cdr3_aa: CASSQDGRGQNYGYTF
cdr3_nt: TGCGCCAGCAGCCAAGATGGGAGGGGACAAAATTATGGCTACACCTTC
d_call: -
clone_size: many
v_call: TRBV4-1
j_call: TRBJ1-2

cdr3_aa: CASSEGGELFF
cdr3_nt: TGCGCCAGCAGTGAGGGCGGGGAGCTGTTTTTT
d_call: -
clone_size: many
v_call: TRBV10-2
j_call: TRBJ2-2

cdr3_aa: CASSSAGTKKAGELFF
cdr3_nt: TGTGCCAGCAGCTCCGCCGGGACAAAAAAAGCCGGGGAGCTGTTTTTT
d_call: -
clone_size: many
v_call: TRBV7-9
j_call: TRBJ2-2

cdr3_aa: CASSWQGSGMETQYF
cdr3_nt: TGCGCCAGCAGCTGGCAGGGGTCCGGTATGGAGACCCAGTACTTC
d_call: -
clone_size: many
v_call: TRBV5-1
j_call: TRBJ2-5

cdr3_aa: CASSQREDIF
cdr3_nt: TGCGCCAGCAGCCAACGGGAGGACATATTT
d_call: -
clone_size: many
v_call: TRBV4-3
j_call: TRBJ1-5

cdr3_aa: CASSTSGINGYTF
cdr3_nt: TGTGCCAGCAGTACGTCAGGGATCAATGGCTACACCTTC
d_call: -
clone_size: many
v_call: TRBV12-3/TRBV12-4
j_call: TRBJ1-2

cdr3_aa: CSVELAANTGELFF
cdr3_nt: TGCAGCGTTGAGTTGGCAGCGAACACCGGGGAGCTGTTTTTT
d_call: -
clone_size: many
v_call: TRBV29-1
j_call: TRBJ2-2